What follows describes a single T cell receptor beta chain. This receptor's antigen is unknown. Since a much larger clone is just one base distant, this may be a read error. Since no conserved phenylalanine or tryptophan closes the CDR3, a read error is the likely cause. Full-length TCR variable regions were amplified by 5' RACE PCR using constant-region reverse primers, and then by semi-nested PCR using Nested Universal Primer A. Using the ReliaPrep RNA Cell Miniprep System, total RNA was extracted, and the SMARTer RACE 5'/3' Kit was then used to reverse transcribe the RNA into 5'RACE-ready cDNA. Full-length TCR alpha and beta libraries were barcoded with multiplex adaptors and sequenced on an Illumina MiSeq. As for the original processing: For each of nine subset-tissue groups, sequencing data from the five patients were combined, and the groups were compared by unsupervised clustering of TCR gene usage. The Morisita-Horn index, with shared sequences weighted by their contribution to each repertoire, was used to calculate repertoire similarity. Clones were called with MiXCR by TCRdb after fastp trimmed the public reads at Q25, and only in-frame beta chains were retained. Every entry covers one CDR3 protein and lists the most common genes and DNA from its rows. TCRdb's processing, not the authors', yielded these V and J calls. For this sample there are about 40,000 distinct CDR3 sequences; approximately 17% appear just once. Clones ranked in the top ten supply 2.5% to 3.5% of the sample.

Naive CD4+ T cells were purified with the Miltenyi Naive CD4+ T Cell Isolation kit, with Tregs depleted using CD25 microbeads. Tregs, naive and memory CD4+ T cells from tumor, blood and ipsilateral draining lymph nodes of 4 or 5 breast cancer patients underwent full-length TCR alpha and beta sequencing. Tumor tissue, along with lymph nodes from ipsilateral axillary dissection, was perfused with PBS, minced, and then digested using collagenase I and hyaluronidase. Ficoll density gradient centrifugation was used to isolate mononuclear cells from lymph nodes or from more than 40 ml of peripheral blood. Sorted cell populations were confirmed by FACS to exceed 90% purity. The record originates from a study (dated by TCRdb to the mid-2010s). The study in broad terms: The study set out to test whether tumor-infiltrating Tregs in breast cancer get recruited from blood Tregs or are instead converted in situ from other CD4+ T cell subsets.

The study at large found these results: In terms of TCR gene usage, tumor memory CD4+ T cells clustered together with blood and lymph node memory CD4+ cells, as well as with lymph node naive CD4+ cells. The validation in the larger cohort was limited to a single TCR beta V-J rearrangement instead of whole repertoires. The greatest overlap of tumor-infiltrating Treg TCR alpha and beta sequences was with tumor naive CD4+ T cells, followed next by blood naive CD4+ T cells.

The TCR sequence derives from a female donor with breast cancer. Specimen: naive CD4+ T cells sorted from a lymph node. The cell subset or site label, read with the paper, signifies: naive CD4+ T cells, CD4+CD45RA+CD25-.

The bases read TGTGCCAGCAGCGTCCAGGGACAGGGGGGCTATGGCTACACCGTC. It encodes CASSVQGQGGYGYTV. The chain couples TRBV9 to TRBJ1-2; 11 bases in the junction line up with TRBD1. CDR1 and CDR2, looked up from the germline V gene, are SGDLS and YYNGEE. With termini counted, the CDR3 has 15 amino acids. The kept DNA is CDR3 alone, 45 bases in frame from the first base. V is cut back by 2 bases and J by 4 bases, with 4 bases in the junction unmatched.